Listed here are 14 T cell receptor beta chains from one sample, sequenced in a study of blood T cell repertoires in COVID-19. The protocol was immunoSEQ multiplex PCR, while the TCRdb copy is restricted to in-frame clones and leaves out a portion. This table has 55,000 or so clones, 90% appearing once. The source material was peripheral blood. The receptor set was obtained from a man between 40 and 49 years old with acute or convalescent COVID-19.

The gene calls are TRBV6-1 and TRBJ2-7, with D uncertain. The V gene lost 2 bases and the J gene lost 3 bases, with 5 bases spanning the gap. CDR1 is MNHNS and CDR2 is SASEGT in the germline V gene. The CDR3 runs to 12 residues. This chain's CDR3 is CASSEPRYEQYF. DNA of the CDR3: TGTGCCAGCAGTGAACCTCGCTACGAGCAGTACTTC.

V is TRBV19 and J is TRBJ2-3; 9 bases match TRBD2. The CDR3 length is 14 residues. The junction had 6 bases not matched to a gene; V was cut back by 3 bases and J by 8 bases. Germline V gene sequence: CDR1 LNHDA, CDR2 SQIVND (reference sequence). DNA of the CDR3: TGTGCCAGTAGTATTAGCGGGAGCGGTTTTACGCAGTATTTT. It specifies CASSISGSGFTQYF.

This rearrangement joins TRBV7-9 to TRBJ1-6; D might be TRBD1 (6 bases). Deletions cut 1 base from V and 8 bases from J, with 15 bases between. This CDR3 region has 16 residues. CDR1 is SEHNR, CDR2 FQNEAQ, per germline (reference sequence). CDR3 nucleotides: TGTGCCAGCAGCTTAGATGCCTCCGGGGGGCATTCACCCCTCCACTTT. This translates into CASSLDASGGHSPLHF.

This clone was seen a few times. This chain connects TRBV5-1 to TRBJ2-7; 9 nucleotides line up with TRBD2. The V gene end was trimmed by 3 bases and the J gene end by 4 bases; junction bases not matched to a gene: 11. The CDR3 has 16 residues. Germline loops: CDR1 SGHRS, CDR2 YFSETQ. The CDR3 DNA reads TGCGCCAGCAGCTCCCCCGTTAGCGGGAGTTTATACGAGCAGTACTTC. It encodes CASSSPVSGSLYEQYF.

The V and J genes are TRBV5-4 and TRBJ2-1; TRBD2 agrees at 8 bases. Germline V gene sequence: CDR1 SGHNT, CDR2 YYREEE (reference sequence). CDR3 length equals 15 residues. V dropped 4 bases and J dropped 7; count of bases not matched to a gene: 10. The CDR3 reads CASSATSEEVNEQFF. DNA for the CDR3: TGTGCCAGCAGCGCGACTAGCGAGGAGGTAAATGAGCAGTTCTTC.

CDR3 in amino acids: CASSETRRSPSGSYTF. The CDR3 DNA is TGTGCCAGCAGTGAAACTAGGAGGTCACCCTCAGGTAGTTACACCTTC. The chain carries TRBV2 and TRBJ1-2; D remains unclear. Germline lookup yields CDR1 SNHLY and CDR2 FYNNEI. Between the trimmed V and J ends, which lost 2 bases and 11 bases, there was a span of 24 bases. CDR3 length: 16 amino acids.

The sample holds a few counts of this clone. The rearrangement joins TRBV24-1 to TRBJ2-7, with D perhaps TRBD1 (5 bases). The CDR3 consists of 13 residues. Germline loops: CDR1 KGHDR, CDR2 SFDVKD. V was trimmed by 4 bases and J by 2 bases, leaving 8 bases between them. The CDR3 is CATSEGHAYEQYF. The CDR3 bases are TGTGCCACCAGTGAAGGACACGCCTACGAGCAGTACTTC.

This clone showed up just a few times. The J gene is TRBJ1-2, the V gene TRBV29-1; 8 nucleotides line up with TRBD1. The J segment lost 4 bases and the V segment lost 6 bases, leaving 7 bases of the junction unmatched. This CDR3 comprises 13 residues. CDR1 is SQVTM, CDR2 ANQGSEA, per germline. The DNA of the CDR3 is TGCAGCGTGGATTCAGGGGGCGCCTATGGCTACACCTTC. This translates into CSVDSGGAYGYTF. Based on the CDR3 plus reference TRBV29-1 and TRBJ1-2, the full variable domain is SAVISQKPSRDICQRGTSLTIQCQVDSQVTMMFWYRQQPGQSLTLIATANQGSEATYESGFVIDKFPISRPNLTFSTLTVSNMSPEDSSIYLCSVDSGGAYGYTFGSGTRLTVV.

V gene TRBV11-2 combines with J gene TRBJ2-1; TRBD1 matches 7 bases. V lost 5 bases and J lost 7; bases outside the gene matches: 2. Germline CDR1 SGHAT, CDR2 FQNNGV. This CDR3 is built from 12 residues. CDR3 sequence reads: CASSTQGNEQFF. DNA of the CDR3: TGTGCCAGCAGCACACAGGGGAATGAGCAGTTCTTC.

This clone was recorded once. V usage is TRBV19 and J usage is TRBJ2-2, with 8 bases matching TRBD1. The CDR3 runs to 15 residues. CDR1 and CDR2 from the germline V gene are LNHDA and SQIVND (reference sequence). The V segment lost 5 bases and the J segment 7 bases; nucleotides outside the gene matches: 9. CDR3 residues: CASSAAGGSIGELFF. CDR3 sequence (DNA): TGTGCCAGTAGTGCCGCAGGGGGCTCTATCGGGGAGCTGTTTTTT.

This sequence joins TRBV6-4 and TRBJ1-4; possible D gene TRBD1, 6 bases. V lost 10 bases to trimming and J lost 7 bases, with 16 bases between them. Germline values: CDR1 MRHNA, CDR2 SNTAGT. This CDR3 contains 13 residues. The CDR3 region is CAITGKSGEKLFF. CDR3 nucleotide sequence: TGTGCCATCACAGGGAAAAGCGGTGAAAAACTGTTTTTT.

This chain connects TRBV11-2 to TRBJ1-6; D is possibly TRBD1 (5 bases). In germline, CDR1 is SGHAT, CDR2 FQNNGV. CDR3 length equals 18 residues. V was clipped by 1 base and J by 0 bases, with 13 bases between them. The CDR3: CASSLGRQMSSYNSPLHF. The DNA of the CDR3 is TGTGCCAGCAGCTTAGGACGACAGATGAGCTCCTATAATTCACCCCTCCACTTT. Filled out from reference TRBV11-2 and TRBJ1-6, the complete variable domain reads EAGVAQSPRYKIIEKRQSVAFWCNPISGHATLYWYQQILGQGPKLLIQFQNNGVVDDSQLPKDRFSAERLKGVDSTLKIQPAKLEDSAVYLCASSLGRQMSSYNSPLHFGNGTRLTVT.

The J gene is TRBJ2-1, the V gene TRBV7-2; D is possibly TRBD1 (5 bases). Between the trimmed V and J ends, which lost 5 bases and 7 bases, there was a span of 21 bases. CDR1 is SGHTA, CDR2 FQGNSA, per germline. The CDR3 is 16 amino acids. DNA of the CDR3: TGTGCCAGCAGCCCAGGCGCTTCAAGGGGCTTGAATGAGCAGTTCTTC. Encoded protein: CASSPGASRGLNEQFF.

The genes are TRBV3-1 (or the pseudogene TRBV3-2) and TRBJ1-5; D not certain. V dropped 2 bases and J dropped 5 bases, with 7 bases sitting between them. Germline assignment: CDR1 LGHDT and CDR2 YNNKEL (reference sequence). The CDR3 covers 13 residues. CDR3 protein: CASSQRIDQPQHF. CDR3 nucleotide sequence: TGTGCCAGCAGCCAACGTATAGATCAGCCCCAGCATTTT.